These T cell receptor beta chains were read from a single sample in a study of blood T cell repertoires in COVID-19. Produced via immunoSEQ multiplex PCR; TCRdb's table is partial and in-frame only. This table holds roughly 200,000 clones, approximately 83% found once. Specimen: peripheral blood. The receptors originated from a human donor with active or convalescent COVID-19. The donor label of this sample is uncertain. CDR3s include the opening cysteine and the closing phenylalanine or tryptophan.

15 TRBJ1-5 TRBV2 CASSGDRAGGQPQHF
14 TRBJ1-1 TRBV7-9 CASSLHTVQGRAFF
16 TRBJ2-3 TRBV4-2 CASSEAPSGNTDTQYF
16 TRBJ2-1 TRBV4-1 CASSQGGRGVYNEQFF
15 TRBJ2-3 TRBV2 CASSLLAGGTDTQYF
17 TRBJ2-7 TRBV28 CASSPLSGTGIVYEQYF
15 TRBJ2-7 TRBV7-8 CASSLGQVLSYEQYF
14 TRBJ1-2 TRBV9 CASSVDMTNYGYTF
15 TRBJ2-5 TRBV14 CASSWGLAGGETQYF
15 TRBJ1-6 TRBV7-2 CASSLGGLYNSPLHF
16 TRBJ1-6 TRBV6-5 CASSYPRDRANSPLHF
13 TRBJ1-1 TRBV28 CASRENRGRLDFF
11 TRBJ2-7 TRBV30 CAWSQGRVSYF
13 TRBJ2-7 TRBV19 CASIGSGPYEQYF
11 TRBJ2-1 TRBV12-3/TRBV12-4 CASSLRDEQFF
18 TRBJ2-2 TRBV7-3 CASSLIGGLAENTGELFF
16 TRBJ2-3 TRBV7-2 CASSLNPGWRSDTQYF
15 TRBJ1-5 TRBV15 CATSPDRVPNQPQHF
11 TRBJ2-7 TRBV25-1 CASSGGKVQYF
16 TRBJ2-2 TRBV9 CASSVGPGINTGELFF
14 TRBJ1-4 TRBV30 CAWSVHRLNEKLFF
16 TRBJ2-3 TRBV28 CATHRTSGRGGGGQYF
13 TRBJ1-4 TRBV5-5 CASRVGGQEKLFF
16 TRBJ2-3 TRBV24-1 CATGGETETSTDTQYF
14 TRBJ1-2 TRBV19 CASSNRQGTDGYTF
15 TRBJ1-4 TRBV11-2 CASSPSTGGDEKLFF
14 TRBJ1-1 TRBV30 CAWSLRPGRTEAFF
14 TRBJ1-1 TRBV7-9 CASSLQQGFTEAFF
13 TRBJ1-1 TRBV5-8 CASSLTENTEAFF
16 TRBJ2-7 TRBV6-2/TRBV6-3 CASSYSFGLAAYEQYF
16 TRBJ2-6 TRBV5-1 CASSERVFSGANVLTF
13 TRBJ2-1 TRBV5-1 CASSLGRNNEQFF
16 TRBJ2-3 TRBV5-7 CASSIAGQTSTDTQYF
13 TRBJ2-4 TRBV9 CASSVAPEDIQYF
15 TRBJ1-5 TRBV18 CASSPTGAGDQPQHF
17 TRBJ1-3 TRBV7-2 CASSLVMAALSGNTIYF
16 TRBJ2-6 TRBV30 CAWSKSGSSGANVLTF
11 TRBJ2-7 TRBV19 CASSSGYEQYF
15 TRBJ1-5 TRBV3-1/TRBV3-2 CASSQEYGQTGPQHF
15 TRBJ2-3 TRBV5-1 CASSPPGGSTDTQYF
15 TRBJ2-5 TRBV7-2 CASSLTGTGDETQYF
16 TRBJ1-1 TRBV18 CASSPPRGTVNTEAFF
13 TRBJ1-1 TRBV7-3 CASSPTAASEAFF
17 TRBJ1-3 TRBV6-1 CASREAGHGISGNTIYF
14 TRBJ2-7 TRBV5-5 CASSLSGQGYEQYF